This TCR beta chain emerged from a study of blood T cells in healthy people across ages. With a J-beta primer mix and a sample-barcoded 5' primer, a second PCR ran about 7 to 12 cycles. Each CDR3 protein gets one entry after TCRdb re-called the 5' RACE reads with MiXCR. The sample shows over 500,000 distinct CDR3 sequences, about 27% of them seen only once. This clonotype appeared a few times. The CDR3 sequence is 15 residues long. With V trimmed by 3 bases and J by 5 bases, 8 bases remained unmatched. Germline-derived CDR1 and CDR2 are LNHNV and YYDKDF (reference sequence). This sample also belongs to another study, concerning T cells of mothers and their children. That study reports: Over 9.5 million TCR beta CDR3 reads were obtained from each mother, and 3 million to 3.5 million from each child.

This chain connects TRBV15 to TRBJ2-5; 8 bases line up with TRBD2. The TCR originated in a boy aged 2 to 10 in good health. Source material: blood. The CDR3 coding sequence is TGTGCCACCAGCAGGACCGGGACTAGTGGGGAGACCCAGTACTTC. Protein product: CATSRTGTSGETQYF. Full variable domain (missing parts from reference TRBV15 and TRBJ2-5): DAMVIQNPRYQVTQFGKPVTLSCSQTLNHNVMYWYQQKSSQAPKLLFHYYDKDFNNEADTPDNFQSRRPNTSFCFLDIRSPGLGDTAMYLCATSRTGTSGETQYFGPGTRLLVL.